Each of the 32 T cell receptor beta chains below was sequenced from the same sample in a study of T cells expressing NK-cell markers. No DNA is given; TCRdb re-called the 5' RACE reads and lists each CDR3 protein once. This sample carries about 110,000 distinct CDR3 sequences, with around 18% going to the ten biggest clones. Sequencing was performed on blood T cells: a sorted CD56 or NKG2C T cell subset, CD4+ or CD8+ T cells, or bulk PBMC T cells (not recorded which). These receptors were obtained from a woman between 18 and 70 years old in good health.

The genes are TRBV3-1 and TRBJ2-5; TCRdb calls TRBD1, which cannot be checked without DNA. Per the germline V gene, CDR1 is LGHDT and CDR2 is YNNKEL (reference sequence). The CDR3 totals 14 residues. CDR3 in amino acids: CASSQTQGRETQYF.

The chain combines TRBV12-3 or TRBV12-4 with TRBJ1-5; TCRdb outputs TRBD1, but without DNA this stays unchecked. The CDR3 extends over 14 amino acids. The CDR3: CASRRQGNFEPQHF.

The chain has TRBV15 and TRBJ2-3. The CDR3 extends over 13 amino acids. From germline, CDR1 is LNHNV and CDR2 YYDKDF (reference sequence). The CDR3 is CATSRGDLDTQYF.

The V and J genes are TRBV7-2 and TRBJ2-5. CDR1 is SGHTA, CDR2 FQGNSA, per germline. The CDR3 sequence is 12 residues long. The CDR3 loop is CASSLGRETQYF.

V usage is TRBV7-6 and J usage is TRBJ2-3; TCRdb's assignment of TRBD1 cannot be checked, as there is no DNA. Per germline, CDR1 SGHVS and CDR2 FNYEAQ. The CDR3 has 16 amino acids. CDR3 in amino acids: CASSLEPWDSKDTQYF.

This rearrangement joins TRBV12-3 or TRBV12-4 to TRBJ2-1; TCRdb's assignment of TRBD2 cannot be checked, as there is no DNA. This CDR3 comprises 17 residues. The CDR3 protein is CASSPDGLAGSYNEQFF.

The rearrangement uses TRBV12-3 or TRBV12-4 and TRBJ2-1; absent DNA, TCRdb's TRBD2 call cannot be checked. The CDR3 spans 15 residues. CDR3 protein: CASSSGLEGYNEQFF.

This chain joins TRBV28 and TRBJ2-7; as DNA is missing, the TRBD1 call by TCRdb cannot be tested. Germline V gene sequence: CDR1 MDHEN, CDR2 SYDVKM. There are 12 residues in the CDR3. The chain's CDR3 is CASGTLSYEQYF.

V and J are TRBV2 and TRBJ1-1. Germline values: CDR1 SNHLY, CDR2 FYNNEI. CDR3 length equals 15 residues. The CDR3 here is CASSEWFNGGTEAFF.

The chain recombines TRBV30 with TRBJ1-4; TCRdb outputs TRBD1, but without DNA this stays unchecked. The CDR3 is 13 amino acids. Germline values: CDR1 GTSNPN, CDR2 SVGIG (reference sequence). CDR3: CAWSIVGPEKLFF.

The CDR3 loop is CASSPGRNYGYTF. V usage is TRBV19 and J usage is TRBJ1-2; without DNA, the TCRdb call of TRBD1 cannot be checked. The CDR3 is 13 amino acids. Germline values: CDR1 LNHDA, CDR2 SQIVND (reference sequence).

The J gene is TRBJ2-6, the V gene TRBV7-9. Germline V gives CDR1 SEHNR, CDR2 FQNEAQ (reference sequence). The CDR3 runs to 15 residues. The CDR3 is CASSLLGPGANVLTF.

This chain joins TRBV6-4 and TRBJ2-5; TCRdb's D call of TRBD1 is untestable without DNA. The CDR3 consists of 14 residues. The V gene's germline CDR1 is MRHNA and CDR2 SNTAGT. The CDR3 sequence: CASSERGGQETQYF.

This chain uses TRBV12-3 or TRBV12-4 with TRBJ2-2; lacking DNA, the TRBD2 call made by TCRdb goes unchecked. This CDR3 has 12 residues. The CDR3 loop is CASGTGTGELFF.

This chain connects TRBV25-1 to TRBJ2-7. Germline V gene sequence: CDR1 MGHDK, CDR2 SYGVNS. This CDR3 contains 13 residues. This CDR3 is CASSDYVGYEQYF.

This sequence joins TRBV9 and TRBJ2-1; TCRdb names TRBD1, which stays unverified in the absence of DNA. The CDR3 loop spans 12 amino acids. Germline V CDR1 and CDR2: SGDLS, YYNGEE. The CDR3: CASTSGYNEQFF.

The chain is built from TRBV7-9 and TRBJ2-3; TCRdb lists TRBD1, though no DNA is available to test this call. This CDR3 has 15 amino acids. CDR1 SEHNR and CDR2 FQNEAQ come from the germline V gene (reference sequence). This CDR3 is CASSLGPGTTDTQYF.

The genes are TRBV7-3 and TRBJ2-3; TCRdb picks TRBD2, but there is no DNA to check that call. The CDR3 loop spans 13 amino acids. CDR1 is SGHTA, CDR2 FQGTGA, per germline. CDR3: CASSGQLTDTQYF.

V gene TRBV10-2 combines with J gene TRBJ2-5; TCRdb's D call of TRBD1 is untestable without DNA. Germline-derived CDR1 and CDR2 are WSHSY and SAAADI. The CDR3 is made up of 16 amino acids. The CDR3 protein is CASSDVDRGRVETQYF.

The chain is built from TRBV15 and TRBJ2-1; without DNA, the TCRdb call of TRBD2 cannot be checked. The germline CDR1 and CDR2 sequences are LNHNV and YYDKDF (reference sequence). The CDR3 loop spans 14 amino acids. The CDR3 reads CATSRDKGDNEQFF.

The rearrangement links TRBV12-3 or TRBV12-4 to TRBJ2-3. The CDR3 contains 13 residues. The CDR3 here is CANRVAGTDTQYF.

The CDR3 protein is CSARTSGSYEQFF. The chain combines TRBV20-1 with TRBJ2-1; TCRdb proposes TRBD2, but this gene call is untestable without DNA. CDR1 is DFQATT, CDR2 SNEGSKA, per germline (reference sequence). The CDR3 loop spans 13 amino acids.

V usage is TRBV19 and J usage is TRBJ2-3; TCRdb reports TRBD1, a call that lacks DNA to check it against. CDR3 size: 17 residues. Germline loops: CDR1 LNHDA, CDR2 SQIVND (reference sequence). CDR3: CAKLKGQTLLSTDTQYF.

V is TRBV5-6 and J is TRBJ2-3; without DNA, the TCRdb call of TRBD1 cannot be checked. The germline CDR1 and CDR2 sequences are SGHDT and YYEEEE. The CDR3 spans 12 residues. This CDR3 is CASSPGEDTQYF.

The rearrangement links TRBV15 to TRBJ2-7; TCRdb indicates TRBD1, and absent DNA this call remains unverified. Germline V gene data show CDR1 as LNHNV and CDR2 as YYDKDF (reference sequence). The CDR3 contains 13 residues. CDR3 protein: CATSGRTGYEQYF.

This chain links TRBV12-5 with TRBJ1-3. The CDR3 covers 13 residues. Germline V CDR1 and CDR2: LGHNT, FRNRAP. This CDR3 reads CASGSGSGNTIYF.

This sequence joins TRBV20-1 and TRBJ2-5; lacking DNA, the TRBD1 call made by TCRdb goes unchecked. CDR3 length equals 15 residues. Germline V gene sequence: CDR1 DFQATT, CDR2 SNEGSKA (reference sequence). Here the CDR3 reads CSATPRDRGGETQYF.

The CDR3 sequence is CATQRQGPYEQYF. The rearrangement uses TRBV28 and TRBJ2-7. The CDR3 covers 13 residues. CDR1 is MDHEN and CDR2 is SYDVKM in the germline V gene.

This rearrangement joins TRBV21-1 to TRBJ1-1; the D gene TCRdb calls, TRBD1, cannot be checked with no DNA. TRBV21-1 is recorded as a pseudogene. The CDR3 has 14 residues. The CDR3 here is CASSTHGGQTEAFF.

V is TRBV4-3 and J is TRBJ2-1. CDR3 length: 12 residues. In germline, CDR1 is LGHNA, CDR2 YSLEER. CDR3 loop: CASSQGTNEQFF.

V gene TRBV28 combines with J gene TRBJ2-3; the D call of TRBD1 rests on TCRdb alone, since no DNA is present to check it. The germline gives CDR1 MDHEN, CDR2 SYDVKM. The CDR3 has 15 residues. CDR3 residues: CASSPWAGASDTQYF.

This chain links TRBV29-1 with TRBJ1-1; no DNA is available, so the TRBD1 call from TCRdb remains unchecked. Looked up from germline, CDR1 is SQVTM and CDR2 is ANQGSEA. The CDR3 covers 12 residues. This chain's CDR3 is CSAKGRGTEAFF. Variable domain in full (rest from reference TRBV29-1 and TRBJ1-1): SAVISQKPSRDICQRGTSLTIQCQVDSQVTMMFWYRQQPGQSLTLIATANQGSEATYESGFVIDKFPISRPNLTFSTLTVSNMSPEDSSIYLCSAKGRGTEAFFGQGTRLTVV.